This T cell receptor beta chain came from a study of cytomegalovirus exposure and HLA in healthy donors. General study points: Earlier results showed most TCR beta V segments being productive about 90% or about 30% of the time.

This clone was detected only a few times. Its antigen remains unknown. Losses at the gene ends were 4 bases for V and 7 bases for J; bases not matched to a gene: 6. This CDR3 is 16 amino acids long. In germline, CDR1 is MNHNY, CDR2 SVGAGI (reference sequence). PCR was performed using 60 Vbeta and 13 Jbeta primers. Here immunoSEQ multiplex PCR was the method, and the copy in TCRdb shows in-frame clones only, minus some. The table shows roughly 120,000 clones, with just over 15% occurring only once. Material for sequencing was PBMCs. The V gene is TRBV6-6, the J gene TRBJ2-1, with TRBD2 matching over 14 bases. This sequence originates from a woman aged 18-29 years in good health and CMV-seronegative. The CDR3 sequence is CASSSFGLAGGNEQFF. Here the CDR3 DNA reads TGTGCCAGCAGTTCGTTTGGACTAGCGGGAGGAAATGAGCAGTTCTTC.